This T cell receptor beta chain was documented in a study of T cells in women clearing cervical HPV infection. Study summary: Case blood drawn at lesion detection; control blood after infection cleared. With HLA typing for only a few women, HLA confounding remains possible.

Repertoires were generated with immunoSEQ multiplex PCR, while TCRdb's copy carries only in-frame clones and drops some. This repertoire comprises around 24,000 clones; its ten largest clones make up about 3.7%. This CDR3 is built from 15 residues. Germline V CDR1 and CDR2: SGHVS, FQNEAQ. Trimming pared 6 bases from V and 2 bases from J, leaving 15 bases between. Remarks on this clone: The read comes to an end 3 residues before the CDR3 does, leaving the germline J gene to fill in the end.

The sample taken for sequencing was blood buffy coat. The chain joins TRBV7-8 to TRBJ2-3, with a tentative D call TRBD2 (6 bases). This TCR was sampled from a woman between 18 and 70 years old with a cervical HPV16 infection that either progressed to CIN3+ or cleared (not recorded which). The part of the CDR3 DNA that was read is TGTGCCAGCAGAGCCGGGACTCCCAACACAGATACG. Amino acids: CASRAGTPNTDT. The full CDR3 sequence reads CASRAGTPNTDTQYF.